The 6 T cell receptor beta chains presented below share a single source sample, sequenced in a study of OX40 agonist ivuxolimab in advanced cancers. Here immunoSEQ multiplex PCR was the method, and the copy in TCRdb shows in-frame clones only, minus some. The sample holds around 18,000 clones, roughly two thirds seen once. The input for sequencing was CD4+ or CD8+ T cells sorted from blood, taken in a trial of the OX40 agonist ivuxolimab. These receptor sequences come from an adult with an advanced solid tumor such as melanoma, head and neck, liver or kidney cancer.

CDR3 amino acids: CASSLGENTEAFF. The DNA for the CDR3 is TGTGCCAGCAGCTTGGGGGAGAACACTGAAGCTTTCTTT. V and J are TRBV5-8 and TRBJ1-1; D not resolved. The CDR3 runs 13 residues. Deletions cut 0 bases from V and 1 base from J, with 4 bases between. Germline CDR1 is SGHTS and CDR2 is YDEGEE.

The gene calls are TRBV6-5 and TRBJ1-1; 7 nucleotides align to TRBD1. Germline values: CDR1 MNHEY, CDR2 SVGAGI. The V segment lost 2 bases and the J segment 10 bases; nucleotides outside the gene matches: 10. The CDR3 has 14 amino acids. CDR3 DNA: TGTGCCAGCAGTTACGAGCAGGGGGAGGGTGTAGCTTTCTTT. Encoded protein: CASSYEQGEGVAFF.

The V call is TRBV6-5, the J call TRBJ1-5; maybe TRBD1 (5 bases). The germline V gene has CDR1 MNHEY and CDR2 SVGAGI. V lost 3 bases to trimming and J lost 6 bases, with 12 bases between them. The CDR3 covers 14 residues. The chain's CDR3 is CASSYSGRGQPQHF. CDR3 nucleotides: TGTGCCAGCAGTTATAGTGGGAGGGGTCAGCCCCAGCATTTT.

The chain joins TRBV7-9 to TRBJ2-1, with D perhaps matching TRBD2 (5 bases). V lost 3 bases and J 0 bases, leaving 12 bases between the germline ends. The germline gives CDR1 SEHNR, CDR2 FQNEAQ (reference sequence). The CDR3 is 16 residues long. The CDR3 DNA reads TGTGCCAGCAGCTTCCCATCGGGGAGCTCCTACAATGAGCAGTTCTTC. It translates to CASSFPSGSSYNEQFF.

The rearrangement links TRBV4-2 to TRBJ1-1; D gene unclear. The germline V gene has CDR1 LGHNA and CDR2 YNFKEQ. V was shortened by 3 bases and J by 3 bases, with 14 bases between the two germline ends. The CDR3 is 15 amino acids. The CDR3, as DNA: TGTGCCAGCAGCCAGGGGATTTGGGAGGACACTGAAGCTTTCTTT. As protein: CASSQGIWEDTEAFF.

The CDR3 DNA reads as TGCAGCGTTGAACGAGGGAACGAGCAGTACTTC. Translated, it gives CSVERGNEQYF. This chain uses TRBV29-1 with TRBJ2-7; possible D gene TRBD2, 5 bases. The V end lost 2 bases, the J end lost 5 bases, and 7 bases lay between the germline ends. This CDR3 is built from 11 residues. Germline values: CDR1 SQVTM, CDR2 ANQGSEA.